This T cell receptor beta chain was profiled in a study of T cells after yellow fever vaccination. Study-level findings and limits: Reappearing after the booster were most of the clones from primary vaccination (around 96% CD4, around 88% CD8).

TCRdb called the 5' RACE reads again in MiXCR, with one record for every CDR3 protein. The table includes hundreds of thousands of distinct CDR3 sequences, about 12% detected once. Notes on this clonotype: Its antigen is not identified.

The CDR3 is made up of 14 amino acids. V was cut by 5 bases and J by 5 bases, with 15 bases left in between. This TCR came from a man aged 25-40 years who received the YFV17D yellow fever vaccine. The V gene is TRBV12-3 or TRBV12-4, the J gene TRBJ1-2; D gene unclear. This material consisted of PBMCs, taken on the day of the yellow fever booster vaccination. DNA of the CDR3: TGTGCCAGCAGTCCTCGCCCGACGGCATATGGCTACACCTTC. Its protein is CASSPRPTAYGYTF.